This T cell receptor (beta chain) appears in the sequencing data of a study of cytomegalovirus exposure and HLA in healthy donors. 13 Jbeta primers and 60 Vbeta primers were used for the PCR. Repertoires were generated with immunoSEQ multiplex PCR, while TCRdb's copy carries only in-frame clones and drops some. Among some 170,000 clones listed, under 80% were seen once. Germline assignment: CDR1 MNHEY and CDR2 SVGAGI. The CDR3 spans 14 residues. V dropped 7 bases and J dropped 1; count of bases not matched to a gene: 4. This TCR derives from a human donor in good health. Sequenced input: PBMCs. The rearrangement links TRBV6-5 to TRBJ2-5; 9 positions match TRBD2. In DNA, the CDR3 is TGTGCCAGCAACTTAGCGGGGGCCCAAGAGACCCAGTACTTC. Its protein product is CASNLAGAQETQYF.